This TCR beta chain stems from a study of T cells in localized non-small cell lung cancer. Study-level results: The study found T cell clonality highest in uninvolved adjacent lung, above tumor. A median of about 54 of the top 100 tumor clones appeared in adjacent lung, which was paired and uninvolved.

A word on this clone: Its specificity is not known.

This CDR3 has 18 residues. CDR1 is SQVTM, CDR2 ANQGSEA, per germline. The trim removed 0 bases at V and 4 bases at J, leaving 6 bases unmatched. The protocol was immunoSEQ multiplex PCR, while the TCRdb copy is restricted to in-frame clones and leaves out a portion. The data hold approximately 65,000 clones, with about four fifths observed a single time. J is TRBJ2-2 and V is TRBV29-1; TRBD2 aligns across 15 bases. This TCR was sampled from a man aged 35 to 70 with stage II lung adenocarcinoma. Sequences were derived from PBMCs, sampled before any cancer treatment. CDR3 protein: CSVEDDRTSGRATGELFF. CDR3 nucleotides: TGCAGCGTTGAAGATGACCGGACTAGCGGGAGGGCCACCGGGGAGCTGTTTTTT.